A single sample gave rise to the 24 T cell receptor beta chains below, sequenced in a study of OX40 agonist ivuxolimab in advanced cancers. Measured with immunoSEQ multiplex PCR; TCRdb has only the in-frame clones, and not every one. The profile covers around 67,000 clones, with 70% to 90% appearing a single time and 1.3% taken by the ten largest. Material: CD4+ or CD8+ T cells sorted from blood, obtained in a trial of the OX40 agonist ivuxolimab. These TCRs come from an adult with an advanced solid tumor such as melanoma, head and neck, liver or kidney cancer.

This clone was observed once. The genes are TRBV7-2 and TRBJ2-3, with 10 bases matching TRBD2. The CDR3 is 16 amino acids. V shed 2 bases and J 2 bases; nucleotides not matched to a gene: 4. Germline values: CDR1 SGHTA, CDR2 FQGNSA. CDR3 sequence: CASSLRGLAVTDTQYF. In nucleotides, the CDR3 is TGTGCCAGCAGCTTACGTGGACTAGCGGTCACAGATACGCAGTATTTT.

The rearrangement uses TRBV7-6 and TRBJ2-2; 7 bases line up with TRBD2. Germline CDR1 SGHVS, CDR2 FNYEAQ. V lost 2 bases, J lost 2 bases, and 5 bases stayed unmatched. This CDR3 has 16 amino acids. This chain's CDR3 is CASSLSGGGNTGELFF. Written as DNA, the CDR3 is TGTGCCAGCAGCTTATCGGGGGGAGGAAACACCGGGGAGCTGTTTTTT.

V gene TRBV6-5 combines with J gene TRBJ1-3; 12 bases align to TRBD1. The length of the CDR3 is 14 residues. Germline assignment: CDR1 MNHEY and CDR2 SVGAGI. The J segment lost 10 bases and the V segment lost 4 bases, leaving 5 bases of the junction unmatched. The DNA of the CDR3 is TGTGCCAGCAGTTGGGGACAGGGGGCTGAAACCATATATTTT. The encoded protein is CASSWGQGAETIYF.

The chain couples TRBV7-2 to TRBJ2-3; a weak D match, TRBD1 (6 bases). The CDR3 has 15 residues. Trimming took 0 bases from V and 5 from J, leaving 12 bases between them. Germline values: CDR1 SGHTA, CDR2 FQGNSA. The CDR3 here is CASSLAARGRDTQYF. The CDR3 DNA reads as TGTGCCAGCAGCTTAGCCGCCAGGGGAAGAGATACGCAGTATTTT.

The chain uses TRBV4-3 and TRBJ1-6; 7 bases agree with TRBD1. V shed 5 bases and J 8 bases; nucleotides not matched to a gene: 15. The CDR3 sequence is 17 residues long. Germline assignment: CDR1 LGHNA and CDR2 YSLEER. The CDR3 sequence: CASSSGLPGQLDSPLHF. Here the CDR3 DNA reads TGCGCCAGCAGCTCTGGCCTTCCGGGACAGTTGGATTCACCCCTCCACTTT.

V is TRBV7-2 and J is TRBJ1-1, with D possibly TRBD1 on 6 matching bases. Trimming pared 3 bases from V and 5 bases from J, leaving 13 bases between. CDR3 length: 14 amino acids. CDR1 SGHTA and CDR2 FQGNSA come from the germline V gene. The CDR3 spells CASSFGGARTEAFF. The DNA of the CDR3 is TGTGCCAGCAGCTTCGGGGGGGCGAGAACTGAAGCTTTCTTT.

The V gene is TRBV6-6, the J gene TRBJ1-1; 7 nucleotides agree with TRBD1. Germline CDR1 is MNHNY and CDR2 is SVGAGI (reference sequence). The CDR3 is 15 amino acids. The V gene end was trimmed by 7 bases and the J gene end by 1 base; junction bases not matched to a gene: 9. The CDR3 loop is CASIPGGYSNTEAFF. The CDR3 DNA reads as TGTGCCAGCATCCCAGGGGGATATTCGAACACTGAAGCTTTCTTT.

The chain recombines TRBV4-3 with TRBJ2-2, with TRBD2 matching 7 bases. The CDR3 contains 17 residues. Germline CDR1 LGHNA, CDR2 YSLEER. The V segment lost 2 bases and the J segment 2 bases; nucleotides outside the gene matches: 8. Here the CDR3 reads CASSQNRGGDNTGELFF. In DNA, the CDR3 is TGCGCCAGCAGCCAAAATCGCGGGGGTGATAACACCGGGGAGCTGTTTTTT.

The rearrangement links TRBV6-5 to TRBJ2-1; D is unresolved. The CDR3 loop spans 15 amino acids. V lost 0 bases and J lost 0, with 6 bases in between. The germline gives CDR1 MNHEY, CDR2 SVGAGI. The CDR3 reads CASSYSGSSYNEQFF. DNA for the CDR3: TGTGCCAGCAGTTACTCAGGCAGCTCCTACAATGAGCAGTTCTTC.

A note on this clone: Other DNA sequences in the sample encode the same CDR3. CDR3 coding DNA: TGTGCCAGCTGCCGTGGGGGGACAGCCCAAGAGACCCAGTACTTC. Amino acid sequence: CASCRGGTAQETQYF. This sequence joins TRBV28 and TRBJ2-5, with D possibly being TRBD1 (7 bases). The CDR3 runs 15 residues. CDR1 and CDR2 (germline): MDHEN, SYDVKM. Trimming cost V 8 bases and J 1 base, with 17 bases left between them.

This sequence joins TRBV5-1 and TRBJ1-3; possible D gene TRBD1, 5 bases. Germline CDR1 SGHRS, CDR2 YFSETQ. V lost 3 bases to trimming and J lost 4 bases, with 17 bases between them. The CDR3 covers 16 residues. CDR3 bases: TGCGCCAGCAGCTCGGATGGGGGTATAACAGGAAACACCATATATTTT. Translated, it gives CASSSDGGITGNTIYF.

The genes are TRBV7-8 and TRBJ2-2; tentatively, D is TRBD1 (5 bases). Per germline, CDR1 SGHVS and CDR2 FQNEAQ. This CDR3 comprises 16 residues. The V gene lost 10 bases and the J gene lost 3 bases, with 21 bases spanning the gap. The CDR3: CATRLGHTAYTGELFF. The DNA of the CDR3 is TGTGCCACCAGACTGGGGCACACTGCCTACACCGGGGAGCTGTTTTTT.

This clone appeared a single time. The CDR3 DNA follows: TGTGCCATCAGTGAGTCGAGTGCTCCTAGCACAGATACGCAGTATTTT. Its protein is CAISESSAPSTDTQYF. J is TRBJ2-3 and V is TRBV10-3; no firm D call. The CDR3 extends over 16 amino acids. V gave up 0 bases and J gave up 0 bases, with 10 bases separating them. Germline-derived CDR1 and CDR2 are ENHRY and SYGVKD.

The chain recombines TRBV18 with TRBJ1-2; D perhaps matches TRBD1 (6 bases). CDR1 and CDR2 (germline): KGHSH, LQKENI. Trimming took off 3 bases at V and 5 bases at J, with 13 bases between the two ends. This CDR3 is 14 amino acids long. The CDR3 spells CASSPEVGGYGYTF. The CDR3 nucleotides read TGTGCCAGCTCACCCGAAGTAGGGGGATATGGCTACACCTTC.

V gene TRBV19 combines with J gene TRBJ1-3; tentative D call: TRBD1 (5 bases). Trimming left V 3 bases short and J 0 bases short, with 6 bases between. Germline CDR1 is LNHDA and CDR2 is SQIVND (reference sequence). The CDR3 sequence is 14 residues long. The CDR3 DNA reads as TGTGCCAGTAGTATCGGGGGCTCTGGAAACACCATATATTTT. Translated: CASSIGGSGNTIYF.

This chain joins TRBV2 and TRBJ1-6; TRBD1 aligns across 8 bases. This CDR3 is 15 amino acids long. With V trimmed by 7 bases and J by 9 bases, 11 bases remained unmatched. The V gene's germline CDR1 is SNHLY and CDR2 FYNNEI. The CDR3 DNA is TGTGCCAGCATGTACAGGACAGGGCTGGTTTCACCCCTCCACTTT. This encodes CASMYRTGLVSPLHF.

J is TRBJ1-2 and V is TRBV6-5; a possible D gene is TRBD1 (5 bases). CDR3 length: 15 amino acids. V was cut by 6 bases and J by 4 bases, with 18 bases left in between. The germline gives CDR1 MNHEY, CDR2 SVGAGI. The CDR3 here is CASSARAPTPYGYTF. DNA for the CDR3: TGTGCCAGCAGCGCCAGGGCCCCGACTCCCTATGGCTACACCTTC.

The rearrangement joins TRBV5-1 to TRBJ1-2; a weak D match, TRBD1 (6 bases). Per the germline V gene, CDR1 is SGHRS and CDR2 is YFSETQ. Trimming shortened V by 3 bases and J by 4 bases, and 16 bases separated the two germline ends. The CDR3 consists of 15 residues. The CDR3 region is CASSWAGESSYGYTF. CDR3 DNA: TGCGCCAGCAGCTGGGCAGGGGAGAGTAGCTATGGCTACACCTTC.

Here the CDR3 DNA reads TGTGCCAGCAGCTTAGCCGGGAGAGCTTTCTTT. It specifies CASSLAGRAFF. The chain links TRBV7-2 to TRBJ1-1; D is unclear. The V end lost 0 bases, the J end lost 10 bases, and 6 bases lay between the germline ends. Germline CDR1 reads SGHTA; CDR2 reads FQGNSA. The length of the CDR3 is 11 residues. The variable domain in full, with the rest retrieved from reference TRBV7-2 and TRBJ1-1, is GAGVSQSPSNKVTEKGKDVELRCDPISGHTALYWYRQSLGQGLEFLIYFQGNSAPDKSGLPSDRFSAERTGGSVSTLTIQRTQQEDSAVYLCASSLAGRAFFGQGTRLTVV.

The chain links TRBV27 to TRBJ2-3; the D is unclear. The ends were cut back, 4 bases at V and 0 bases at J, with 11 bases in the middle. Germline CDR1 reads MNHEY; CDR2 reads SMNVEV (reference sequence). CDR3 length: 15 amino acids. CDR3 in amino acids: CASSSLTWSTDTQYF. CDR3 DNA sequence: TGTGCCAGCAGTTCCCTCACCTGGAGCACAGATACGCAGTATTTT.

CDR3 nucleotide sequence: TGTGCCAGCAGTTACGGGACTCGCAGGGACTACGAGCAGTACTTC. This translates into CASSYGTRRDYEQYF. This chain joins TRBV6-6 and TRBJ2-7; possibly TRBD2 for D (6 bases). Germline V lookup: CDR1 MNHNY, CDR2 SVGAGI (reference sequence). V was cut by 2 bases and J by 3 bases, with 14 bases left in between. This CDR3 has 15 residues.

V usage is TRBV7-2 and J usage is TRBJ2-2; D not resolved. The CDR3 runs to 13 residues. Germline CDR1 SGHTA, CDR2 FQGNSA. The V end was cut by 3 bases, the J end by 6 bases, with 8 bases between. The CDR3 region is CASSFMAAGELFF. The CDR3 region has the DNA TGTGCCAGCAGCTTTATGGCGGCCGGGGAGCTGTTTTTT.

The V gene is TRBV2, the J gene TRBJ1-6; D not resolved. V lost 8 bases to trimming and J lost 4 bases, with 9 bases between them. Per germline, CDR1 SNHLY and CDR2 FYNNEI. The CDR3 covers 13 residues. CDR3 region: CASGEFYNSPLHF. The CDR3 DNA follows: TGTGCCAGCGGAGAGTTTTATAATTCACCCCTCCACTTT.

This chain joins TRBV28 and TRBJ2-7; 9 nucleotides line up with TRBD2. The length of the CDR3 is 15 residues. CDR1 MDHEN and CDR2 SYDVKM come from the germline V gene. V shed 7 bases and J 6 bases; nucleotides not matched to a gene: 13. As DNA, the CDR3 is TGTGCCAGCACCAATCCGGGCGGGAGGGCCCCCGAGCAGTACTTC. Protein product: CASTNPGGRAPEQYF.